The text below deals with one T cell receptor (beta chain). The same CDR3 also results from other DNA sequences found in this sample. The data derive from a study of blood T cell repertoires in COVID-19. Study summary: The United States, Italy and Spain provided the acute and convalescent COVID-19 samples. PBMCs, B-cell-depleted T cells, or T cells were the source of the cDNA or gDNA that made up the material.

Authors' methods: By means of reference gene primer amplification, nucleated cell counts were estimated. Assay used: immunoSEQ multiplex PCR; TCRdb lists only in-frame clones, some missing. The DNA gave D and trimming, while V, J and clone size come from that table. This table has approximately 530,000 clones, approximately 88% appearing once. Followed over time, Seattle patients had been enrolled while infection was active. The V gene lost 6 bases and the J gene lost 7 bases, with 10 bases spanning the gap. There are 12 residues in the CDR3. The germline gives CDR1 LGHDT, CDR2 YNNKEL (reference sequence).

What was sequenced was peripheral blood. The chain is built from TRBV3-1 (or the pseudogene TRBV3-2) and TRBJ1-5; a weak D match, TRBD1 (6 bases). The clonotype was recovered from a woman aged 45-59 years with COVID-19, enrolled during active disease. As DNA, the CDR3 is TGTGCCAGCAGTCAGAGGGGGCAGCCCCAGCATTTT. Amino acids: CASSQRGQPQHF.